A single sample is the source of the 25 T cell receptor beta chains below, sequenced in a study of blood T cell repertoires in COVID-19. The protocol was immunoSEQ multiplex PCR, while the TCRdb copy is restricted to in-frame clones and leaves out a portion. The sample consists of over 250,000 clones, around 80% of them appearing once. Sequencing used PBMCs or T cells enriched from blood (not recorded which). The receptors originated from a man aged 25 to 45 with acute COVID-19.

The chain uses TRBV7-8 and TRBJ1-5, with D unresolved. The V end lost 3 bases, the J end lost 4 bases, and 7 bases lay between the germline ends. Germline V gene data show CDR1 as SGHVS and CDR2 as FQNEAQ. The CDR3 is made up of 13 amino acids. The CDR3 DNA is TGTGCCAGCAGCTTCCAGACAAATCAGCCCCAGCATTTT. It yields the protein CASSFQTNQPQHF.

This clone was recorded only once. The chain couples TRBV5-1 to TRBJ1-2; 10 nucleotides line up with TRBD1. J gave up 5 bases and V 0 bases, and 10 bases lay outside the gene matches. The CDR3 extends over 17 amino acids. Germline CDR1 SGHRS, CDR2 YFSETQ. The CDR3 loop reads CASSLATSGTGDYGYTF. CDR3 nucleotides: TGCGCCAGCAGCTTGGCCACCTCCGGGACAGGGGATTATGGCTACACCTTC.

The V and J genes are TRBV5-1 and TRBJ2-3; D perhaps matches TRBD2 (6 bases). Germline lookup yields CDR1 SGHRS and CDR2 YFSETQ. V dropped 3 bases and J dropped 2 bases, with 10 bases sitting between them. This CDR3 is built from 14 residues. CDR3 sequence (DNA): TGCGCCAGCAGCTCCGGGGGACCCACAGATACGCAGTATTTT. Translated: CASSSGGPTDTQYF.

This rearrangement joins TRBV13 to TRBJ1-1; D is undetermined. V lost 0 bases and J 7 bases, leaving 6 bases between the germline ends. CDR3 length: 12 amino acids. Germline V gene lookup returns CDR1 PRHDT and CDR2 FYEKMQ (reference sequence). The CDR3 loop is CASSLGPIEAFF. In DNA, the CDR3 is TGTGCCAGCAGCTTAGGCCCAATTGAAGCTTTCTTT.

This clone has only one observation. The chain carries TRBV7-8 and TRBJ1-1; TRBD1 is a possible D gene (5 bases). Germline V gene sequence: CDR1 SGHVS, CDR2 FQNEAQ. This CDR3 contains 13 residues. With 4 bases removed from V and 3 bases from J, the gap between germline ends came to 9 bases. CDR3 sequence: CASSSQEYTEAFF. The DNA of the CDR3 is TGTGCCAGCAGCTCACAGGAGTACACTGAAGCTTTCTTT.

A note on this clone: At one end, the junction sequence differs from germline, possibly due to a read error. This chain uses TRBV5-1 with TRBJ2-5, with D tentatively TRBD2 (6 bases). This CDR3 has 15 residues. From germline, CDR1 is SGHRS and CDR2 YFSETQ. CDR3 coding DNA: TGTGCCAGCAGCTTTGGTACAGGCGGGGAAGAGACCCAGTACTTC. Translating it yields CASSFGTGGEETQYF.

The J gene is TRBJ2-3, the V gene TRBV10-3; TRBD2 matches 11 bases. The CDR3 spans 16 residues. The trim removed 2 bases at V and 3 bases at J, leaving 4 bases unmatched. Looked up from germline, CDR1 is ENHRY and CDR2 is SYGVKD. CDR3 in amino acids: CAISEKLAGGTDTQYF. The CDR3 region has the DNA TGTGCCATCAGTGAGAAGTTAGCGGGGGGGACAGATACGCAGTATTTT.

The CDR3 protein is CASSQRGTSGPNGDTQYF. DNA of the CDR3: TGTGCCAGCAGCCAAAGAGGAACTAGCGGTCCAAACGGGGATACGCAGTATTTT. The chain carries TRBV9 and TRBJ2-3, with TRBD2 matching 8 bases. Per germline, CDR1 SGDLS and CDR2 YYNGEE. V lost 4 bases to trimming and J lost 6 bases; unmatched junction nucleotides: 19. This CDR3 has 18 residues.

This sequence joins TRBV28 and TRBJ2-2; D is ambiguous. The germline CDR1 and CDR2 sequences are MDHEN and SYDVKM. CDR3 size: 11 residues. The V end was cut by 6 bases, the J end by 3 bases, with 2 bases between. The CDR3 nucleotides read TGTGCCAGCAGCTACACCGGGGAGCTGTTTTTT. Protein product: CASSYTGELFF.

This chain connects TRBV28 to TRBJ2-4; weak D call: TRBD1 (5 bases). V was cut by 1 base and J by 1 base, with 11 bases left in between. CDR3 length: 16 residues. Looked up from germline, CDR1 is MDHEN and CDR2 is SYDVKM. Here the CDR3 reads CASSLYRGSAKNIQYF. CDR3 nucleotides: TGTGCCAGCAGTTTATATAGGGGATCCGCCAAAAACATTCAGTACTTC.

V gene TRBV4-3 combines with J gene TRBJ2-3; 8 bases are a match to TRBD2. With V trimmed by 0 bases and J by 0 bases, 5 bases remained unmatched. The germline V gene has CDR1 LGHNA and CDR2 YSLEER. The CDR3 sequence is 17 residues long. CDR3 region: CASSQDLAGSSTDTQYF. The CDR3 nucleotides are TGCGCCAGCAGCCAAGATTTAGCGGGATCAAGCACAGATACGCAGTATTTT.

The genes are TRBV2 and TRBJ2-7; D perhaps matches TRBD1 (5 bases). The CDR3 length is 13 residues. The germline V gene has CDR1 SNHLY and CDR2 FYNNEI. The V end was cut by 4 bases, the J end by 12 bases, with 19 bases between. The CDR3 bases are TGTGCCAGCAGTGCAATTGGGGCCCAGTGGTGGTACGTC. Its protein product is CASSAIGAQWWYV.

CDR3 nucleotides: TGTGCCAGCAGTGAAGCGGTGGACAGCTCCTACGAGCAGTACGTC. Protein sequence: CASSEAVDSSYEQYV. The chain has TRBV6-1 and TRBJ2-7; D may be TRBD1 (6 bases). V lost 0 bases and J lost 0, with 9 bases in between. The CDR3 is made up of 15 amino acids. Germline V gene lookup returns CDR1 MNHNS and CDR2 SASEGT.

The CDR3 DNA sequence: TGTGCCAGCAGTTCAGGGATTGGGAACTATGGCTACACCTTC. This gives the protein CASSSGIGNYGYTF. J is TRBJ1-2 and V is TRBV6-4; tentative D call: TRBD1 (5 bases). Looked up from germline, CDR1 is MRHNA and CDR2 is SNTAGT. V gave up 5 bases and J gave up 2 bases, with 12 bases separating them. The length of the CDR3 is 14 residues.

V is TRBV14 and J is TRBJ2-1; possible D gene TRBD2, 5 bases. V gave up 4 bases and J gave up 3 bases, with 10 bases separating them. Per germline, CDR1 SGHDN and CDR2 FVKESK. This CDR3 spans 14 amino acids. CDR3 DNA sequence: TGTGCCAGCAGCCCGAGGCGGGTCTACAATGAGCAGTTCTTC. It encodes CASSPRRVYNEQFF.

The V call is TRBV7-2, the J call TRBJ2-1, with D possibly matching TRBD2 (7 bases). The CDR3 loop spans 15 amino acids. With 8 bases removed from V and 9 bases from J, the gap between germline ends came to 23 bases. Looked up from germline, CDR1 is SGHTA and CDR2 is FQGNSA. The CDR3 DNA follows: TGTGCCAGCGGCCCGGGGGGAGGGGGGCAGAGTGAGCAGTTCTTC. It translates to CASGPGGGGQSEQFF.

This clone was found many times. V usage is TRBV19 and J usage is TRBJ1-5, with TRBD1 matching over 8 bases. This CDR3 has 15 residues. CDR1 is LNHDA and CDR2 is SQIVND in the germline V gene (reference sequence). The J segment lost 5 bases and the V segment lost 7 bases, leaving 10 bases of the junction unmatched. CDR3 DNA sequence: TGTGCCAGTAATCTAGACAGGGGATCCTATCAGCCCCAGCATTTT. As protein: CASNLDRGSYQPQHF.

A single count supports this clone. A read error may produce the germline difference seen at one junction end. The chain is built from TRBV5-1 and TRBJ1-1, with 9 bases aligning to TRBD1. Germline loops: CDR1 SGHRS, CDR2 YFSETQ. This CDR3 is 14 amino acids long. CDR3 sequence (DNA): TGTGCCAGCAGCTTTACAGGGGGCCACACTGAAGCTTTCTTT. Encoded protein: CASSFTGGHTEAFF. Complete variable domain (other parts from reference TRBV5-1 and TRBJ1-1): KAGVTQTPRYLIKTRGQQVTLSCSPISGHRSVSWYQQTPGQGLQFLFEYFSETQRNKGNFPGRFSGRQFSNSRSEMNVSTLELGDSALYLCASSFTGGHTEAFFGQGTRLTVV.

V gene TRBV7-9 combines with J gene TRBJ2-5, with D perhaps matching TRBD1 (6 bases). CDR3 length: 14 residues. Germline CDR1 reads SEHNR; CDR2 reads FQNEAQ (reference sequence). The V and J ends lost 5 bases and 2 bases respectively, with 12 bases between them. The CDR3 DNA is TGTGCCAGCAGCGCTTACGGACAGCAAGAGACCCAGTACTTC. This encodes CASSAYGQQETQYF. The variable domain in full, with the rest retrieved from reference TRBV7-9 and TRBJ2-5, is DTGVSQNPRHKITKRGQNVTFRCDPISEHNRLYWYRQTLGQGPEFLTYFQNEAQLEKSRLLSDRFSAERPKGSFSTLEIQRTEQGDSAMYLCASSAYGQQETQYFGPGTRLLVL.

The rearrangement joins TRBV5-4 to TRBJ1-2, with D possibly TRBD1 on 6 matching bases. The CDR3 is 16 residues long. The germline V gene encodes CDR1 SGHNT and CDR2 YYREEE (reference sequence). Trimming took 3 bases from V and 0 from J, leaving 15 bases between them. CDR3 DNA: TGTGCCAGCAGCTCGCAAAGGGGGACGTCTAACTATGGCTACACCTTC. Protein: CASSSQRGTSNYGYTF. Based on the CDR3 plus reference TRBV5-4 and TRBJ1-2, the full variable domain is ETGVTQSPTHLIKTRGQQVTLRCSSQSGHNTVSWYQQALGQGPQFIFQYYREEENGRGNFPPRFSGLQFPNYSSELNVNALELDDSALYLCASSSQRGTSNYGYTFGSGTRLTVV.

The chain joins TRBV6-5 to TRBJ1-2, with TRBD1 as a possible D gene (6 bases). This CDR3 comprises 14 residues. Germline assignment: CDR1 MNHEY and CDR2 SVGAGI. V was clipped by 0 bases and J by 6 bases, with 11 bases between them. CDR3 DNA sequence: TGTGCCAGCAGTTACTCAGGTCAGGGGCATGGCTACACCTTC. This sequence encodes CASSYSGQGHGYTF.

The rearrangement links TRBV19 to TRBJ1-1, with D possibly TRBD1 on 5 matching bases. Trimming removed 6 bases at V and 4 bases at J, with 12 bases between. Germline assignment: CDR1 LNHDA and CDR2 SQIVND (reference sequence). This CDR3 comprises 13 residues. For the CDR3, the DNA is TGTGCCAGTAGGCTTTATAGGGGCACTGAAGCTTTCTTT. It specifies CASRLYRGTEAFF.

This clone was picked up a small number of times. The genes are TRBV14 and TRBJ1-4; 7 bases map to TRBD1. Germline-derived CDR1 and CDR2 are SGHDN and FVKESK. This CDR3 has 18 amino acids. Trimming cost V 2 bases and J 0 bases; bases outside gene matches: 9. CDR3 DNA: TGTGCCAGCAGCCAAAGATCGACAGGGTTTGCAACTAATGAAAAACTGTTTTTT. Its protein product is CASSQRSTGFATNEKLFF.

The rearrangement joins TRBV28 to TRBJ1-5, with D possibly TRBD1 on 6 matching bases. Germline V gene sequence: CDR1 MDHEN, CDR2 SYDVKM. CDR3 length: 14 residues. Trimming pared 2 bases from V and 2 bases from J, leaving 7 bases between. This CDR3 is CASSLGQRNQPQHF. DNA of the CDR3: TGTGCCAGCAGTTTAGGACAGCGCAATCAGCCCCAGCATTTT.

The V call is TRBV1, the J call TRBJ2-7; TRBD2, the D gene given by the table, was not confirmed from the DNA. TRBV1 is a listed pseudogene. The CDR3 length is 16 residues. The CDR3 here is CTSSQSTSGRRGEQYV. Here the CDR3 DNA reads TGCACCAGCAGCCAAAGTACTAGCGGGAGGAGGGGCGAGCAGTACGTC.